What follows describes a single T cell receptor (beta chain). Its antigen remains unknown. TCRdb re-called the RT-PCR reads with MiXCR, one entry per CDR3 protein. The data contain fewer than 400,000 distinct CDR3 sequences, less than 25% of them seen just once; the ten biggest clones take up roughly a tenth. The ends were cut back, 0 bases at V and 8 bases at J, with 12 bases in the middle. The CDR3 contains 15 residues. CDR1 is SGDLS, CDR2 YYNGEE, per germline. This entry comes from a study of response to subunit inactivated influenza vaccine. Overall study findings and caveats: Each seasonal influenza vaccination recruits few new T cells, the authors suggested.

This clonotype was obtained from a man between 45 and 75 years old who received an inactivated influenza vaccine. This material consisted of PBMCs from blood, taken 21 months after vaccination. This rearrangement joins TRBV9 to TRBJ1-6; tentatively, D is TRBD1 (5 bases). CDR3 in amino acids: CASSVEGDKDSPLHF. CDR3 coding DNA: TGTGCCAGCAGCGTAGAAGGGGATAAGGATTCACCCCTCCACTTT.